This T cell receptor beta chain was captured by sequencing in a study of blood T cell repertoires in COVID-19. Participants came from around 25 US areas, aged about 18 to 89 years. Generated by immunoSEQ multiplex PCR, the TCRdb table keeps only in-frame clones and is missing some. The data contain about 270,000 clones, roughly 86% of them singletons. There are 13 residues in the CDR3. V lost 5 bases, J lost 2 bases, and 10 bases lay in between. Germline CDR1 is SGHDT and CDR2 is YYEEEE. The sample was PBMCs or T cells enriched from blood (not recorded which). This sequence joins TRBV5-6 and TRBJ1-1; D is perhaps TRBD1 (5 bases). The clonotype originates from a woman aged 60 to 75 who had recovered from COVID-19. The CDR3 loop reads CASRTDTNTEAFF. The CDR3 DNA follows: TGTGCCAGCAGAACGGACACAAACACTGAAGCTTTCTTT.